The entry that follows covers one T cell receptor (beta chain) sequence. Assay used: immunoSEQ multiplex PCR; TCRdb lists only in-frame clones, some missing. The data hold some 270,000 clones, with approximately 83% observed a single time. The junction had 8 bases not matched to a gene; V was cut back by 7 bases and J by 0 bases. Per the germline V gene, CDR1 is LNHDA and CDR2 is SQIVND (reference sequence). This CDR3 is built from 17 residues. The data belong to a study of blood T cell repertoires in COVID-19. The overall study: Spain, Italy and the United States supplied samples that represented acute and convalescent COVID-19.

The sequencing sample was made of PBMCs or T cells enriched from blood (not recorded which). This rearrangement joins TRBV19 to TRBJ2-6; TRBD1 matches at 8 bases. This sequence was found in a woman in her 30s who had recovered from COVID-19. The CDR3 nucleotides are TGTGCCAGTAAGCAGGGGGCTCCCCTCTCTGGGGCCAACGTCCTGACTTTC. It encodes CASKQGAPLSGANVLTF.